This T cell receptor beta chain was captured in a study of blood T cell repertoires in COVID-19. In the study overall: There were acute and convalescent COVID-19 samples, and they came from the United States, Italy and Spain. PBMCs, B-cell-depleted T cells, or T cells provided the cDNA or gDNA that made up the material.

Original handling: By means of reference gene primer amplification, nucleated cell counts were estimated. TCRdb's table, derived via immunoSEQ multiplex PCR, lists solely in-frame clones and lacks some. D and trimming were read from the DNA, whereas the V and J calls and clone size are those reported in that table. The sample has about 140,000 clones, 70% to 80% seen once. This CDR3 has 15 residues. Trimming at V came to 6 bases and at J to 7 bases, leaving 6 bases not matched to a gene. CDR1 SNHLY and CDR2 FYNNEI come from the germline V gene. The sequenced material came from peripheral blood. This TCR was recovered from a man aged 45-60 years with acute or convalescent COVID-19. The gene calls are TRBV2 and TRBJ2-5, with 15 bases aligning to TRBD2. The CDR3 coding sequence is TGTGCCAGCAGGCGGACTAGCGGGGGGGCCGGGACCCAGTACTTC. Its protein product is CASRRTSGGAGTQYF.